The clone carrying this T cell receptor beta chain was counted a single time. Original handling: Amplification from reference gene primers served as the basis for estimated nucleated cell counts. Sequenced by immunoSEQ multiplex PCR; TCRdb stores in-frame clones only, minus some. That table is the source of V, J and clone size, and D and trimming were worked out from the DNA. This table has roughly 250,000 clones, roughly 88% appearing once. Donors in Cohort 3 counted as recovered after two negative PCRs, clearance, or symptom resolution. The data were obtained in a study of blood T cell repertoires in COVID-19. Study information: Sites across the United States, Italy and Spain contributed samples from acute and convalescent COVID-19.

The receptor comes from a woman younger than 45 who had recovered from COVID-19. The sequenced sample consisted of PBMCs or T cells enriched from blood (not recorded which).

CDR3 residues: CASSLARGQTNEKLFF. The CDR3 DNA reads TGCGCCAGCAGCTTGGCCAGGGGACAGACTAATGAAAAACTGTTTTTT. The chain joins TRBV5-1 to TRBJ1-4; 7 bases align to TRBD1. Germline CDR1 SGHRS, CDR2 YFSETQ. The junction had 4 bases not matched to a gene; V was cut back by 0 bases and J by 2 bases. The CDR3 is 16 amino acids.